Presented here are 4 T cell receptor beta chains from one specimen sequenced in a study of OX40 agonist ivuxolimab in advanced cancers. Using immunoSEQ multiplex PCR, the repertoire was profiled, and TCRdb retains in-frame clones only, with some absent. The sample lists some 6,100 clones; roughly 70% were seen once. The material was CD4+ or CD8+ T cells sorted from blood, obtained in a trial of the OX40 agonist ivuxolimab. The source of these receptors is an adult with an advanced solid tumor such as melanoma, head and neck, liver or kidney cancer.

This chain connects TRBV4-2 to TRBJ1-1; no reliable D call. V was trimmed by 0 bases and J by 7 bases, leaving 9 bases between them. This CDR3 contains 13 residues. Per the germline V gene, CDR1 is LGHNA and CDR2 is YNFKEQ. Written as DNA, the CDR3 is TGTGCCAGCAGCCAAGAAGGGTGGGATGAAGCTTTCTTT. This sequence encodes CASSQEGWDEAFF.

This chain's CDR3 is CASGGQGAIYNEQFF. The DNA for the CDR3 is TGTGCCAGCGGCGGACAGGGGGCAATCTACAATGAGCAGTTCTTC. V usage is TRBV27 and J usage is TRBJ2-1, with TRBD1 matching 11 bases. The germline CDR1 and CDR2 sequences are MNHEY and SMNVEV (reference sequence). This CDR3 comprises 15 residues. The V segment lost 8 bases and the J segment 3 bases; nucleotides outside the gene matches: 6.

The rearrangement links TRBV7-6 to TRBJ2-3, with D tentatively TRBD1 or TRBD2 (6 bases each). V gave up 5 bases and J gave up 6 bases, with 15 bases separating them. Looked up from germline, CDR1 is SGHVS and CDR2 is FNYEAQ. This CDR3 is 14 amino acids long. DNA of the CDR3: TGTGCCAGCAGCCAGGGGACTTCCCAGGATACGCAGTATTTT. As protein: CASSQGTSQDTQYF.

This clone appeared a few times. This rearrangement joins TRBV2 to TRBJ2-7; the D gene is possibly TRBD1 (5 bases). The CDR3 length is 14 residues. V was cut by 3 bases and J by 0 bases, with 9 bases left in between. Per the germline V gene, CDR1 is SNHLY and CDR2 is FYNNEI. The CDR3, as DNA: TGTGCCAGCAGTGAGTGGCAGGGCTCCTACGAGCAGTACTTC. This gives the protein CASSEWQGSYEQYF.